The clone carrying this T cell receptor (beta chain) was recorded only once. Its antigen remains unknown. In germline, CDR1 is LNHDA, CDR2 SQIVND (reference sequence). J gave up 2 bases and V 1 base, and 2 bases lay outside the gene matches. The CDR3 is 15 residues long. The data derive from a study of shared clonotypes between healthy human individuals. Study-wide results and caveats: Sorted-subset sequencing was shown by rarefaction to be incomplete despite large depth.

Per the original data handling: Because ImmunoSEQ provided only junction sequences with no quality scores, the filtering differed. The method was immunoSEQ multiplex PCR; TCRdb's version includes in-frame clones alone and lacks a portion of them. The V and J calls and clone size are taken from that table; D and trimming were inferred from the DNA. The sample has about 580,000 clones, roughly 98% seen once. Cells designated naive CD8 were CD45RO-negative and were positively selected for CCR7, with terminally differentiated effector memory CD45RA+ cells excluded. This chain joins TRBV19 and TRBJ2-3, with 8 nucleotides matching TRBD2. This receptor was taken from a man aged 25 to 45 in good health. Material for sequencing was naive CD8+ T cells sorted from blood. The CDR3 nucleotides are TGTGCCAGTAGTATAGCGGGAGGGAACACAGATACGCAGTATTTT. Its translation is CASSIAGGNTDTQYF.